The subject of this entry is one TCR beta chain. The antigen is not known. With V trimmed by 4 bases and J by 1 base, 2 bases remained unmatched. Germline V lookup: CDR1 SGHNT, CDR2 YYREEE (reference sequence). The CDR3 totals 16 residues. Sample time point: week 47, end of study. Doses comprised 300 ug of mutant IDH1 20-mer peptide each, plus topical imiquimod. The donor cohort comprised cases of new WHO grade 3 or 4 IDH1-mutant, ATRX-lost astrocytoma. This specimen comes from a study of a mutant IDH1 vaccine in newly diagnosed glioma. Assay: immunoSEQ multiplex PCR; the TCRdb copy retains only in-frame clones and omits some. Of tens of thousands of clones in the sample, less than 80% were seen once.

Sequences were derived from PBMCs, sampled from a glioma patient whose treatment included an IDH1 peptide vaccine. The chain employs TRBV5-4 and TRBJ2-5, with 15 bases aligning to TRBD2. The sequence was obtained from a man aged 50 to 59 with glioma. The CDR3 bases are TGTGCCAGCAGCCCGGGACTAGCGGGGGGCCAAGAGACCCAGTACTTC. This codes for CASSPGLAGGQETQYF.